The rows below give T cell receptor beta chains drawn from one sample of a study of vaccination and CD4 T cells after COVID-19. No antigen has been assigned to these receptors. Using its own MiXCR run on the PCR reads, TCRdb lists one record per CDR3 protein. The table records 17,000 or so distinct CDR3 sequences, around 32% of them present only once. The sequenced material came from cultured CD4+ T cells from blood. These receptors were collected from a human donor with COVID-19. Both conserved end residues are part of each CDR3. A D gene is named only where the DNA matches it firmly. For some rows the clone size is stated as once, few or many, or as a class when expanded; others skip it.

TGTGCCAGCAGCATCGGTTACGAGCAGTACTTC CASSIGYEQYF TRBV11-2 . . TRBJ2-7
TGTGCCAGCAGTCCCCAAGGGGGGGTGGGGGAGACCCAGTACTTC CASSPQGGVGETQYF TRBV2 . . TRBJ2-5
TGTGCCAGCAGTGAAAGGACGGGGCGTTTGGATGGCTACACCTTC CASSERTGRLDGYTF TRBV2 few . TRBJ1-2
TGTGCCAGCAGCTTAGATGGAAGCTCAGATACGCAGTATTTT CASSLDGSSDTQYF TRBV7-8 few . TRBJ2-3
TGTGCCAGTCATCCCGGGACAGGGTTCTTGGGTGGCTACACCTTC CASHPGTGFLGGYTF TRBV25-1 . TRBD1 TRBJ1-2
TGTGCCACCAGCAGAGATTCACGGGGTGGTGAGACCCAGTACTTC CATSRDSRGGETQYF TRBV15 few . TRBJ2-5
TGTGCCAGCAGCTTACAAAGGTCCGGACATGGCAATCAGCCCCAGCATTTT CASSLQRSGHGNQPQHF TRBV5-6 few . TRBJ1-5
TGTGCCACCAGCAGAGATCTTGCTGGGGAGAATGAAAAACTGTTTTTT CATSRDLAGENEKLFF TRBV15 few . TRBJ1-4
TGTGCCAGCAGTGAATGGGGGGGGAACACTGAAGCTTTCTTT CASSEWGGNTEAFF TRBV25-1 . . TRBJ1-1
TGCAGTGCTAGAATTGGGGAGACCCAGTACTTC CSARIGETQYF TRBV20-1 few . TRBJ2-5
TGTGCCGCATCGACTAGCGGGGGAACAGATACGCAGTATTTT CAASTSGGTDTQYF TRBV10-3 few TRBD2 TRBJ2-3
TGTGCCAGCAGTACAGGGGGCGATCGCCAGCCCCAGCATTTT CASSTGGDRQPQHF TRBV6-1 few TRBD1 TRBJ1-5